This entry lists 9 T cell receptor beta chains sequenced from one sample in a study of shared clonotypes between healthy human individuals. Naive-designated CD8 cells lacked CD45RO, were positively enriched for CCR7, and omitted terminally differentiated effector memory CD45RA+ cells. Using immunoSEQ multiplex PCR, the repertoire was profiled, and TCRdb retains in-frame clones only, with some absent. The table shows about 2.1 million clones, with about 92% occurring only once. Sequences were obtained from naive CD8+ T cells from PBMCs. The source of these receptors is a man younger than 35 in good health. Some clones in this sample may be carry-over from other donors' samples.

The CDR3 coding sequence is TGCGCCAGCAGCCAGCAAGACAGGGGGCTCGCAGATACGCAGTATTTT. This sequence encodes CASSQQDRGLADTQYF. The chain has TRBV4-3 and TRBJ2-3; 10 bases are a match to TRBD1. Unmatched junction bases numbered 7, after V lost 3 bases and J lost 4 bases. The CDR3 extends over 16 amino acids. Germline V gene lookup returns CDR1 LGHNA and CDR2 YSLEER.

On this clone: This sample includes further DNA sequences coding for the same CDR3. The chain joins TRBV5-6 to TRBJ1-2, with D maybe TRBD1 (5 bases). Germline values: CDR1 SGHDT, CDR2 YYEEEE. The CDR3 is made up of 13 amino acids. Trimming left V 0 bases short and J 3 bases short, with 6 bases between. In DNA form, the CDR3 reads TGTGCCAGCAGCTTGGGGGGCGACTATGGCTACACCTTC. This sequence encodes CASSLGGDYGYTF.

J is TRBJ1-1 and V is TRBV4-1; no definite D call. This CDR3 is 13 amino acids long. Germline CDR1 reads MGHRA; CDR2 reads YSYEKL. V dropped 4 bases and J dropped 3 bases, with 9 bases sitting between them. The CDR3 DNA is TGCGCCAGCAGCCGGCGGGGAGACACTGAAGCTTTCTTT. Its protein product is CASSRRGDTEAFF.

V usage is TRBV10-3 and J usage is TRBJ1-4; tentative D call: TRBD1 (6 bases). V was clipped by 2 bases and J by 7 bases, with 20 bases between them. Germline assignment: CDR1 ENHRY and CDR2 SYGVKD. CDR3 length equals 17 residues. DNA of the CDR3: TGTGCCATCAGTGAGGCGGAAACAGGTCTCAGGGGTGAAAAACTGTTTTTT. Its translation is CAISEAETGLRGEKLFF.

The chain carries TRBV6-6 and TRBJ2-7; possibly TRBD2 for D (6 bases). The length of the CDR3 is 13 residues. V was shortened by 0 bases and J by 5 bases, with 8 bases between the two germline ends. In germline, CDR1 is MNHNY, CDR2 SVGAGI (reference sequence). The CDR3 spells CASSYSRGNEQYF. The CDR3 DNA reads TGTGCCAGCAGTTACTCGCGGGGAAACGAGCAGTACTTC.

The rearrangement joins TRBV11-2 to TRBJ1-4, with D hard to call. Germline CDR1 and CDR2: SGHAT and FQNNGV. CDR3 length equals 15 residues. The ends were cut back, 1 base at V and 5 bases at J, with 11 bases in the middle. The DNA for the CDR3 is TGTGCCAGCAGCTTAGGATTTGGCAGGAATGAAAAACTGTTTTTT. Protein: CASSLGFGRNEKLFF.

The CDR3 region is CASSLVLAGYSYNEQFF. CDR3 sequence (DNA): TGCGCCAGCAGCTTGGTGCTAGCGGGTTACTCCTACAATGAGCAGTTCTTC. This chain connects TRBV5-1 to TRBJ2-1; 8 nucleotides align to TRBD2. Germline trimming cut 0 bases from V and 0 bases from J; bases unmatched to any gene: 5. The CDR3 is made up of 17 amino acids. CDR1 and CDR2 from the germline V gene are SGHRS and YFSETQ.

The V and J genes are TRBV7-9 and TRBJ2-7; possibly TRBD1 for D (6 bases). The CDR3 length is 15 residues. V shed 5 bases and J shed 7 bases, with 21 bases lying between them. From germline, CDR1 is SEHNR and CDR2 FQNEAQ (reference sequence). The CDR3 DNA reads as TGTGCCAGCAGCCTACAGGGTCGTGGGGTCTGGGAGCAGTACTTC. This codes for CASSLQGRGVWEQYF.

This rearrangement joins TRBV10-1 to TRBJ2-5; tentatively, D is TRBD1 or TRBD2 (5 bases each). Per germline, CDR1 WNHNN and CDR2 SYGVQD (reference sequence). With 9 bases removed from V and 7 bases from J, the gap between germline ends came to 15 bases. The CDR3 is made up of 12 amino acids. For the CDR3, the DNA is TGCGCCAGGCCGGGGCTACGTGGGACCCAGTACTTC. This sequence encodes CARPGLRGTQYF.